Each of the 23 T cell receptor beta chains below was sequenced from the same sample in a study of T cell responses to AZD1222 COVID-19 vaccine. Sequencing used immunoSEQ multiplex PCR; TCRdb keeps in-frame clones, though not all of them. This sample has fewer than 200,000 clones; 85% to 90% occur once, and the top ten carry under 8%. The sample here was peripheral blood, taken on day 0 of AZD1222 vaccination. Every receptor here comes from an adult in good health.

A single count supports this clone. The V call is TRBV15, the J call TRBJ2-3; 13 bases line up with TRBD2. The V segment lost 1 base and the J segment 3 bases; nucleotides outside the gene matches: 1. Germline V gives CDR1 LNHNV, CDR2 YYDKDF (reference sequence). The CDR3 runs to 16 residues. The chain's CDR3 is CATSRGTSGSTDTQYF. In DNA form, the CDR3 reads TGTGCCACCAGCAGAGGGACTAGCGGGAGTACAGATACGCAGTATTTT.

The V call is TRBV5-5, the J call TRBJ1-4; D remains unclear. Per germline, CDR1 SGHKS and CDR2 YYEKEE (reference sequence). The CDR3 is made up of 12 amino acids. The ends were cut back, 5 bases at V and 7 bases at J, with 9 bases in the middle. The CDR3 DNA reads TGTGCCAGCAGTCTAGACCGTGAAAAACTGTTTTTT. Translating it yields CASSLDREKLFF.

CDR3 in amino acids: CASSFGRENEQFF. The CDR3 DNA reads TGCGCCAGCAGCTTTGGACGGGAGAATGAGCAGTTCTTC. The chain employs TRBV5-1 and TRBJ2-1; maybe TRBD2 (6 bases). Trimming cost V 2 bases and J 7 bases, with 10 bases left between them. This CDR3 is 13 amino acids long. Germline-derived CDR1 and CDR2 are SGHRS and YFSETQ.

CDR3 DNA sequence: TGCGCCAGCAGTGAGTCGGCAGGGAAATTGAATGGCTACACCTTC. This translates into CASSESAGKLNGYTF. The chain recombines TRBV10-1 with TRBJ1-2; TRBD1 is a possible D gene (5 bases). The V and J ends lost 0 bases and 6 bases respectively, with 14 bases between them. The CDR3 has 15 amino acids. Germline V gene lookup returns CDR1 WNHNN and CDR2 SYGVQD (reference sequence).

This chain connects TRBV7-2 to TRBJ1-6, with 7 bases aligning to TRBD1. Germline-derived CDR1 and CDR2 are SGHTA and FQGNSA. V gave up 3 bases and J gave up 0 bases; unmatched junction bases: 11. CDR3 length: 19 amino acids. CDR3 DNA: TGTGCCAGCAGCTTGAACAGGGGCCTATTGGGCTCCTATAATTCACCCCTCCACTTT. It yields the protein CASSLNRGLLGSYNSPLHF. The full variable domain, its missing parts supplied by reference TRBV7-2 and TRBJ1-6, is GAGVSQSPSNKVTEKGKDVELRCDPISGHTALYWYRQSLGQGLEFLIYFQGNSAPDKSGLPSDRFSAERTGGSVSTLTIQRTQQEDSAVYLCASSLNRGLLGSYNSPLHFGNGTRLTVT.

The chain combines TRBV2 with TRBJ1-6; unclear D gene. The length of the CDR3 is 16 residues. The V end was cut by 2 bases, the J end by 1 base, with 9 bases between. Germline V gene data show CDR1 as SNHLY and CDR2 as FYNNEI. CDR3 amino acids: CASSEQDGSYNSPLHF. CDR3 nucleotides: TGTGCCAGCAGTGAACAGGATGGATCCTATAATTCACCCCTCCACTTT. Full variable domain (remainder filled in from reference TRBV2 and TRBJ1-6): EPEVTQTPSHQVTQMGQEVILRCVPISNHLYFYWYRQILGQKVEFLVSFYNNEISEKSEIFDDQFSVERPDGSNFTLKIRSTKLEDSAMYFCASSEQDGSYNSPLHFGNGTRLTVT.

The genes are TRBV28 and TRBJ1-5; 7 bases map to TRBD1. CDR1 and CDR2 (germline): MDHEN, SYDVKM. The CDR3 covers 13 residues. Trimming removed 7 bases from V and 8 bases from J; junction bases left unmatched: 8. CDR3 protein: CASIGGGDEPQHF. CDR3 nucleotides: TGTGCCAGCATTGGAGGGGGCGATGAGCCCCAGCATTTT. Filled out from reference TRBV28 and TRBJ1-5, the complete variable domain reads DVKVTQSSRYLVKRTGEKVFLECVQDMDHENMFWYRQDPGLGLRLIYFSYDVKMKEKGDIPEGYSVSREKKERFSLILESASTNQTSMYLCASIGGGDEPQHFGDGTRLSIL.

The chain links TRBV30 to TRBJ1-6; D call uncertain. Germline V CDR1 and CDR2: GTSNPN, SVGIG (reference sequence). CDR3 length: 13 amino acids. V was pared by 4 bases and J by 5 bases, with 9 bases between. The CDR3 DNA follows: TGTGCCTGGAACGGATGGGATAATTCACCCCTCCACTTT. Translated, it gives CAWNGWDNSPLHF.

V and J are TRBV2 and TRBJ2-7; TRBD1 matches at 7 bases. V was clipped by 7 bases and J by 1 base; unmatched bases: 13. Germline CDR1 SNHLY, CDR2 FYNNEI. The CDR3 spans 16 residues. The CDR3 DNA sequence: TGTGCCAGCACCCAGGGAAACAGGGGAGTGTCCTACGAGCAGTACTTC. Protein sequence: CASTQGNRGVSYEQYF.

The gene calls are TRBV30 and TRBJ1-3; D perhaps matches TRBD1 (6 bases). Germline V lookup: CDR1 GTSNPN, CDR2 SVGIG (reference sequence). Trimming pared 0 bases from V and 2 bases from J, leaving 8 bases between. The CDR3 consists of 14 residues. CDR3 loop: CAWSVRGAGNTIYF. DNA of the CDR3: TGTGCCTGGAGTGTAAGGGGGGCTGGAAACACCATATATTTT.

V is TRBV7-2 and J is TRBJ2-1, with 11 bases aligning to TRBD2. V was clipped by 6 bases and J by 0 bases; unmatched bases: 1. CDR1 is SGHTA, CDR2 FQGNSA, per germline. The CDR3 extends over 15 amino acids. This chain's CDR3 is CASRTSGSSYNEQFF. The CDR3 coding sequence is TGTGCCAGCAGAACTAGCGGGAGCTCCTACAATGAGCAGTTCTTC.

This clone was recorded once. The chain links TRBV24-1 to TRBJ1-1, with a possible D match to TRBD1 (5 bases). The germline V gene encodes CDR1 KGHDR and CDR2 SFDVKD. The CDR3 length is 13 residues. The V end was cut by 4 bases, the J end by 4 bases, with 9 bases between. CDR3 sequence reads: CATSDRRGTEAFF. CDR3 in DNA: TGTGCCACCAGTGACAGGAGGGGCACTGAAGCTTTCTTT.

CDR3 residues: CAIAKDRAKNIQYF. CDR3 sequence (DNA): TGTGCCATCGCTAAGGACAGAGCCAAAAACATTCAGTACTTC. The V gene is TRBV10-3, the J gene TRBJ2-4, with D tentatively TRBD1 (6 bases). The V end was cut by 8 bases, the J end by 0 bases, with 11 bases between. Germline values: CDR1 ENHRY, CDR2 SYGVKD. The CDR3 contains 14 residues.

The chain is built from TRBV20-1 and TRBJ1-5, with D unclear. Germline V gene lookup returns CDR1 DFQATT and CDR2 SNEGSKA (reference sequence). This CDR3 has 11 amino acids. V lost 5 bases and J 4 bases, leaving 6 bases between the germline ends. The CDR3 reads CSALENQPQHF. CDR3 nucleotide sequence: TGCAGTGCTCTGGAGAATCAGCCCCAGCATTTT.

This clone was seen repeatedly, ten times or more. The chain has TRBV10-2 and TRBJ1-5; no reliable D call. The CDR3 consists of 14 residues. Germline V gene sequence: CDR1 WSHSY, CDR2 SAAADI. Trimming stripped 3 bases from V and 0 bases from J, with 6 bases between. The CDR3 DNA is TGCGCCAGCAGTGAAGATGATAGCAATCAGCCCCAGCATTTT. This sequence encodes CASSEDDSNQPQHF.

The J gene is TRBJ2-5, the V gene TRBV5-6, with 9 bases fitting TRBD1. V was clipped by 4 bases and J by 6 bases; unmatched bases: 7. Looked up from germline, CDR1 is SGHDT and CDR2 is YYEEEE. The CDR3 has 14 amino acids. CDR3 nucleotide sequence: TGTGCCAGCAGCGCCTGGGACAGGGAAAAGACCCAGTACTTC. Translated, it gives CASSAWDREKTQYF.

A single count supports this clone. The sample carries other DNA sequences with the same CDR3. The chain has TRBV18 and TRBJ2-1; D unresolved. The CDR3 covers 13 residues. Trimming removed 0 bases at V and 5 bases at J, with 5 bases between. Looked up from germline, CDR1 is KGHSH and CDR2 is LQKENI. The CDR3 coding sequence is TGTGCCAGCTCACCACCAGGTGACAATGAGCAGTTCTTC. Amino acid sequence: CASSPPGDNEQFF.

The J gene is TRBJ2-1, the V gene TRBV6-5; D remains unclear. CDR3 length: 11 residues. V lost 2 bases and J 7 bases, leaving 3 bases between the germline ends. The germline gives CDR1 MNHEY, CDR2 SVGAGI. For the CDR3, the DNA is TGTGCCAGCAGTTACAAGAATGAGCAGTTCTTC. Amino acids: CASSYKNEQFF.

The chain carries TRBV6-6 and TRBJ1-5, with a weak D call TRBD1 (5 bases). CDR3 length: 14 residues. Germline CDR1 and CDR2: MNHNY and SVGAGI (reference sequence). V was cut by 4 bases and J by 7 bases, with 14 bases left in between. The CDR3 DNA sequence: TGTGCCAGCAGTTCGATCCAGGGAAGCCAGCCCCAGCATTTT. Its translation: CASSSIQGSQPQHF.

The chain links TRBV27 to TRBJ1-2; TRBD1 aligns across 11 bases. The length of the CDR3 is 13 residues. Germline V gene data show CDR1 as MNHEY and CDR2 as SMNVEV (reference sequence). The V gene end was trimmed by 6 bases and the J gene end by 8 bases; junction bases not matched to a gene: 5. CDR3 in DNA: TGTGCCAGCAGCGGACAGGGGGCCTCGGGCTACACCTTC. Amino acid sequence: CASSGQGASGYTF.

The chain carries TRBV6-2 or TRBV6-3 and TRBJ1-2; 9 nucleotides line up with TRBD1. CDR1 MNHEY and CDR2 SVGEGT come from the germline V gene. Unmatched junction bases numbered 2, after V lost 5 bases and J lost 1 base. The CDR3 covers 14 residues. In nucleotides, the CDR3 is TGTGCCAGCAGTCGACAGGGGGTTAACTATGGCTACACCTTC. The encoded protein is CASSRQGVNYGYTF.

V and J are TRBV5-1 and TRBJ1-3, with D perhaps TRBD1 (5 bases). Germline V gene lookup returns CDR1 SGHRS and CDR2 YFSETQ. V was clipped by 4 bases and J by 2 bases, with 13 bases between them. The CDR3 spans 15 residues. CDR3 bases: TGCGCCAGCAGCCTATCAGGGATCCCTGGAAACACCATATATTTT. This sequence encodes CASSLSGIPGNTIYF.

Concerning this clone: Other nucleotide sequences from this sample produce the same CDR3. This chain connects TRBV18 to TRBJ2-5; D is undetermined. This CDR3 is built from 13 residues. V lost 3 bases and J 2 bases, leaving 7 bases between the germline ends. Germline CDR1 is KGHSH and CDR2 is LQKENI. CDR3 in DNA: TGTGCCAGCTCACCTTCTACTCAAGAGACCCAGTACTTC. Amino acid sequence: CASSPSTQETQYF.